These 20 T cell receptor beta chains were sequenced from one sample in a study of tissue T cells after allogeneic stem cell transplantation. Sequenced by immunoSEQ multiplex PCR; TCRdb stores in-frame clones only, minus some. The table shows some 2,600 clones, with more than 45% occurring only once. The time point was: mouse harvest day 7 after allogeneic transplant. Mouse grafts combined 10^7 T-cell-depleted bone marrow cells with 10^6 splenic CD5+ T cells. The sequenced material came from spleen. Receptors originate from a female BALB/c mouse given C57BL/6 T cells with graft-versus-host disease after an allogeneic hematopoietic cell transplant.

This clone was counted a few times. Genes and germline are mouse. The read comes to an end 1 residue before the CDR3 does, leaving the germline J gene to fill in the end. This chain uses TRBV17 with TRBJ2-7, with TRBD1 matching over 7 bases. CDR1 is MNHDT, CDR2 YYDKIL, per germline. This CDR3 comprises 13 residues. The ends lost 1 base at V and 4 bases at J; junction bases unmatched: 1. The CDR3 loop reads CASSRGRGYEQYF. The covered CDR3 bases are TGTGCTAGCAGTAGAGGCAGGGGGTATGAACAGTAC. The full variable domain, completed using reference TRBV17 and TRBJ2-7, is DTTVKQNPRYKLARVGKPVNLICSQTMNHDTMYWYQKKPNQAPKLLLFYYDKILNREADTFEKFQSSRPNNSFCSLYIGSAGLEYSAMYLCASSRGRGYEQYFGPGTRLTVL.

With regard to this clone: The gene names here belong to mouse. The read is 1 residue too short to cover the CDR3 end, so that end is filled in from the germline J gene. The chain carries TRBV26 and TRBJ2-1; possibly TRBD1 for D (5 bases). Trimming shortened V by 6 bases and J by 1 base, and 7 bases separated the two germline ends. The CDR3 length is 13 residues. Germline lookup yields CDR1 KGHPV and CDR2 FQNQEV (reference sequence). The CDR3 bases that were read are TGTGCCAGCAGGGACAAAAACTATGCTGAGCAGTTC. Translated, it gives CASRDKNYAEQF. The full CDR3 is CASRDKNYAEQFF.

There are a few counts of this clone. Each gene name is a mouse one. The CDR3 goes on 1 residue after the read ends, and that part is filled in from the germline J gene. This chain uses TRBV16 with TRBJ2-7, with D possibly TRBD2 on 7 matching bases. The length of the CDR3 is 14 residues. Trimming left V 5 bases short and J 0 bases short, with 11 bases between. Germline CDR1 SGHSA, CDR2 FRNQAP. CDR3 DNA, as far as it was read: TGTGCAAGCAGCCTAGGGGGGGGCTCCTATGAACAGTAC. Residues: CASSLGGGSYEQY. The full CDR3 protein reads CASSLGGGSYEQYF. Combining the CDR3 with reference TRBV16 and TRBJ2-7 gives the whole variable domain NAGVIQTPRHKVTGKGQEATLWCEPISGHSAVFWYRQTIVQGLEFLTYFRNQAPIDDSGMPKERFSAQMPNQSHSTLKIQSTQPQDSAVYLCASSLGGGSYEQYFGPGTRLTVL.

A word on this clone: The gene symbols are mouse symbols. The read is 1 residue too short to cover the CDR3 end, so that end is filled in from the germline J gene. V usage is TRBV23 and J usage is TRBJ2-7; the DNA was not used to check the table's D call, TRBD1. The CDR3 runs 14 residues. Germline V gives CDR1 KGHTA, CDR2 FQNQQP. CDR3 DNA (partial): TGCTCCAGCAGTCAATCGCCAGGGATTCAGGAACAGTAC. This gives the protein CSSSQSPGIQEQY. In full, the CDR3 is CSSSQSPGIQEQYF.

To note about this clone: Germline and genes: mouse. The read terminates 1 residue before the CDR3 end, so the remaining end is supplied by the germline J gene. The gene calls are TRBV13-2 and TRBJ1-3; D is ambiguous. Looked up from germline, CDR1 is NNHNN and CDR2 is SYGAGS (reference sequence). V lost 0 bases, J lost 4 bases, and 11 bases lay in between. The CDR3 length is 15 residues. Partial CDR3 DNA: TGTGCCAGCGGTGATGCACTCCCCTTGGGAAATACGCTCTAT. Translation gives CASGDALPLGNTLY. The full CDR3 protein is CASGDALPLGNTLYF.

As concerns this clone: Gene names refer to mouse genes. From the germline J gene comes the end of the CDR3, since the read stops 1 residue before it. The chain employs TRBV19 and TRBJ1-3; D remains ambiguous. The CDR3 loop spans 15 amino acids. With 0 bases removed from V and 0 bases from J, the gap between germline ends came to 7 bases. Germline loops: CDR1 FNHDT, CDR2 SITEND (reference sequence). Incomplete CDR3 DNA: TGTGCCAGCAGTATAGCGGCCGTTTCTGGAAATACGCTCTAT. Its protein product is CASSIAAVSGNTLY. The whole CDR3 reads CASSIAAVSGNTLYF.

With regard to this clone: Germline and genes: mouse. Read sequence stops 1 residue before the CDR3 end, and the germline J gene provides the missing end. This chain uses TRBV13-1 with TRBJ2-5; 7 bases align to TRBD1. V lost 5 bases, J lost 3 bases, and 6 bases stayed unmatched. CDR3 length equals 14 residues. Germline V lookup: CDR1 NSHNY, CDR2 SYGAGN. The CDR3 here is CASSSGTEQDTQYF. The CDR3 DNA, read in part, is TGTGCCAGCAGCTCCGGGACAGAACAAGACACCCAGTAC.

Comments on this clone: These gene names are mouse names. The CDR3 goes on 1 residue after the read ends, and that part is filled in from the germline J gene. V usage is TRBV26 and J usage is TRBJ1-3, with a tentative D call TRBD1 (5 bases). The CDR3 is 15 amino acids. V was shortened by 3 bases and J by 2 bases, with 11 bases between the two germline ends. Germline CDR1 KGHPV, CDR2 FQNQEV (reference sequence). CDR3: CASSLGQGAGNTLYF. The covered CDR3 bases are TGTGCCAGCAGTCTCGGGCAGGGAGCTGGAAATACGCTCTAT.

This clone was seen a handful of times. Gene names follow the mouse nomenclature. The read comes to an end 1 residue before the CDR3 does, leaving the germline J gene to fill in the end. The chain combines TRBV26 with TRBJ1-1; maybe TRBD1 (5 bases). V lost 1 base and J 1 base, leaving 10 bases between the germline ends. This CDR3 has 15 residues. Germline loops: CDR1 KGHPV, CDR2 FQNQEV (reference sequence). The DNA read from the CDR3 is TGTGCCAGCAGTCTGTTAGGGAGGGGAAACACAGAAGTCTTC. It specifies CASSLLGRGNTEVF. In full, the CDR3 is CASSLLGRGNTEVFF. Drawing the rest from reference TRBV26 and TRBJ1-1, the complete variable domain is NSKVIQTPRYLVKGQGQKAKMRCIPEKGHPVVFWYQQNKNNEFKFLINFQNQEVLQQIDMTEKRFSAECPSNSPCSLEIQSSEAGDSALYLCASSLLGRGNTEVFFGKGTRLTVV.

A remark on this clone: Gene names are the mouse ones. The read terminates 1 residue before the CDR3 end, so the remaining end is supplied by the germline J gene. V gene TRBV23 combines with J gene TRBJ2-5. Germline CDR1 is KGHTA and CDR2 is FQNQQP. This CDR3 region has 11 residues. CDR3: CSSSRQDTQYF. The CDR3 bases that were read are TGCTCCAGCAGCCGTCAAGACACCCAGTAC.

In its sample, this clone was seen a few times. All gene names here are mouse names. The read halts 1 residue ahead of the CDR3 end, with the missing end drawn from the germline J gene. V usage is TRBV29 and J usage is TRBJ1-4; possibly TRBD1 for D (5 bases). The CDR3 is 16 amino acids. The V gene lost 2 bases and the J gene lost 0 bases, with 10 bases spanning the gap. Germline CDR1 and CDR2: MSHET and SYDVDS. The part of the CDR3 DNA that was read is TGTGCTAGCAGTTTAGGGGGGGGAATTTCCAACGAAAGATTATTT. Its protein product is CASSLGGGISNERLF. The CDR3 in its entirety is CASSLGGGISNERLFF.

In regard to this clone: Gene names follow the mouse nomenclature. The CDR3 end is not reached by the read, which stops 1 residue before it; the germline J gene fills it in. This chain uses TRBV31 with TRBJ1-1; TRBD1 is a possible D gene (5 bases). Trimming took 0 bases from V and 7 from J, leaving 12 bases between them. This CDR3 contains 13 residues. Germline V CDR1 and CDR2: GKSSPN, SITVG. The CDR3 sequence: CAWSLDGALEVFF. CDR3 DNA, as far as it was read: TGTGCCTGGAGTCTAGACGGGGCCTTAGAAGTCTTC. The complete variable domain, with remaining parts taken from reference TRBV31 and TRBJ1-1, reads AQTIHQWPVAEIKAVGSPLSLGCTIKGKSSPNLYWYWQATGGTLQQLFYSITVGQVESVVQLNLSASRPKDDQFILSTEKLLLSHSGFYLCAWSLDGALEVFFGKGTRLTVV.

This clone has just a few counts. Gene names are mouse gene names. The sequenced fragment ends 1 residue before the CDR3 boundary, so the rest is inferred from the germline J gene. The V and J genes are TRBV5 and TRBJ1-5, with TRBD1 identical over 10 bases. CDR3 length: 16 amino acids. V dropped 2 bases and J dropped 6; count of bases not matched to a gene: 7. CDR1 is LGHNA and CDR2 is YNLKQL in the germline V gene (reference sequence). CDR3 DNA, as far as it was read: TGTGCCAGCAGCCAAACTCCGGGACAGGGGACCCAGGCTCCGCTT. This encodes CASSQTPGQGTQAPL. Given in full, the CDR3 is CASSQTPGQGTQAPLF.

A word on this clone: The genes are named according to mouse. The CDR3 goes on 1 residue after the read ends, and that part is filled in from the germline J gene. This rearrangement joins TRBV1 to TRBJ2-4; unclear D gene. Between the trimmed V and J ends, which lost 2 bases and 5 bases, there was a span of 5 bases. Germline lookup yields CDR1 NSQYPW and CDR2 LRSPGD (reference sequence). CDR3 length: 12 residues. CDR3 sequence reads: CTCSANGNTLYF. The sequenced CDR3 bases are TGCACCTGCAGTGCAAACGGAAACACCTTGTAC.

For this clone: Genes and germline come from the mouse. The CDR3 is cut off 1 residue early in the read; its end comes from the germline J gene. The chain combines TRBV23 with TRBJ2-7. Per germline, CDR1 KGHTA and CDR2 FQNQQP. The CDR3 has 12 residues. The covered CDR3 bases are TGCTCCAGCAGTCAACGCAATTATGAACAGTAC. Translated, it gives CSSSQRNYEQY. The whole CDR3 protein is CSSSQRNYEQYF.

Notes on this clone: Gene names refer to mouse genes. The CDR3 end is not reached by the read, which stops 1 residue before it; the germline J gene fills it in. The J gene is TRBJ1-2, the V gene TRBV26; perhaps TRBD1 as D (5 bases). Trimming took 4 bases from V and 0 from J, leaving 12 bases between them. This CDR3 contains 15 residues. CDR1 KGHPV and CDR2 FQNQEV come from the germline V gene (reference sequence). CDR3 DNA (partial): TGTGCCAGCAGTCCCCGGGGCTTTGCAAACTCCGACTACACC. Translation: CASSPRGFANSDYT. The full CDR3 protein reads CASSPRGFANSDYTF.

Concerning this clone itself: Gene labels here are mouse ones. The read terminates 1 residue ahead of where the CDR3 ends, so the germline J gene completes it. The rearrangement uses TRBV23 and TRBJ1-4; TRBD1 was called by the table and not checked on the DNA. From germline, CDR1 is KGHTA and CDR2 FQNQQP. The CDR3 has 14 residues. Partial CDR3 DNA: TGCTCCAGCAGTCAATCAGGGTTCAACGAAAGATTATTT. Protein sequence: CSSSQSGFNERLF. From start to end, the CDR3 is CSSSQSGFNERLFF.

Worth noting for this clone: Any gene name here is a mouse gene name. The observed sequence ends 1 residue before the CDR3 terminus, with the missing tail filled in from the germline J gene. The chain joins TRBV12-2 to TRBJ2-1; TRBD2 is a possible D gene (5 bases). The germline V gene has CDR1 SGHLS and CDR2 HYDKME. This CDR3 contains 13 residues. Trimming pared 2 bases from V and 3 bases from J, leaving 7 bases between. CDR3 DNA, as far as it was read: TGTGCCAGCTCTCATCTGGGCTATGCTGAGCAGTTC. Translated: CASSHLGYAEQF. The whole CDR3 protein reads CASSHLGYAEQFF.

On this clone itself: Gene names and germline match the mouse. CDR3 bases read: TGTGCCAGCAGCTCCGGACTGGGGGGGCGGAGATCCTATGAACAGTAC. The encoded protein is CASSSGLGGRRSYEQY. The whole CDR3 protein is CASSSGLGGRRSYEQYF. This chain connects TRBV4 to TRBJ2-7; 13 bases match TRBD2. The read finishes 1 residue shy of the CDR3 end, and the germline J gene is used to complete it. This CDR3 is built from 17 residues. Germline V CDR1 and CDR2: LGHDT, YNNKQL (reference sequence). The V gene end was trimmed by 4 bases and the J gene end by 1 base; junction bases not matched to a gene: 7.

A remark on this clone: Gene names are mouse gene names. The read terminates 1 residue ahead of where the CDR3 ends, so the germline J gene completes it. The gene calls are TRBV3 and TRBJ2-1; D not certain. The CDR3 sequence is 13 residues long. Trimming left V 3 bases short and J 1 base short, with 4 bases between. CDR1 and CDR2 (germline): SNHLY, FYNGKV (reference sequence). The CDR3 protein is CASSFRNYAEQFF. Partial CDR3 DNA: TGTGCCAGCAGCTTCAGGAACTATGCTGAGCAGTTC.